These 28 T cell receptor beta chains share one sample of origin, sequenced in a study of spatial heterogeneity in lung cancer. As to time point: sample taken at primary tumor resection. Frozen PBMC, nontumor lung or tumor provided whole RNA, which was sequenced unsorted. TCRdb reanalysed the 5' RACE reads using MiXCR and keeps one entry per CDR3 protein. The repertoire holds tens of thousands of distinct CDR3 sequences, with 8% to 9% as singletons. The material sequenced was PBMCs, taken at surgery. These receptors originate from a female donor with early-stage non-small cell lung cancer.

This clonotype was picked up a small number of times. The chain is built from TRBV28 and TRBJ2-5; D perhaps matches TRBD1 (5 bases). Between the trimmed V and J ends, which lost 7 bases and 4 bases, there was a span of 19 bases. Looked up from germline, CDR1 is MDHEN and CDR2 is SYDVKM. This CDR3 contains 15 residues. This chain's CDR3 is CASISQGYGGETQYF. CDR3 DNA: TGTGCCAGCATCAGCCAGGGTTACGGCGGAGAGACCCAGTACTTC.

This clonotype was recorded at least ten times. The genes are TRBV5-1 and TRBJ1-2; D is perhaps TRBD1 (6 bases). The CDR3 extends over 16 amino acids. CDR1 is SGHRS, CDR2 YFSETQ, per germline. V shed 0 bases and J shed 1 base, with 13 bases lying between them. The CDR3 bases are TGCGCCAGCAGCTTGGAGTATGGACAGCTTAACTATGGCTACACCTTC. Amino acids: CASSLEYGQLNYGYTF.

At least ten counts were recorded for this clonotype. This chain uses TRBV28 with TRBJ2-6; the D gene is possibly TRBD1 (6 bases). The germline V gene has CDR1 MDHEN and CDR2 SYDVKM. CDR3 size: 16 residues. Trimming stripped 11 bases from V and 0 bases from J, with 17 bases between. The CDR3 DNA reads TGTGCCGTCGGACAGACTACAGTCTCTGGGGCCAACGTCCTGACTTTC. Translation gives CAVGQTTVSGANVLTF.

This clonotype has ten or more counts. V and J are TRBV6-1 and TRBJ1-2; TRBD1 might be the D (5 bases). The V and J ends lost 1 base and 3 bases respectively, with 12 bases between them. Germline values: CDR1 MNHNS, CDR2 SASEGT. The CDR3 length is 15 residues. CDR3 amino acids: CASSEGEARDYGYTF. The CDR3 coding sequence is TGTGCCAGCAGTGAAGGGGAGGCCAGGGACTATGGCTACACCTTC.

The table lists this clonotype with a few counts. The J gene is TRBJ1-5, the V gene TRBV9; maybe TRBD1 (6 bases). Germline V lookup: CDR1 SGDLS, CDR2 YYNGEE. The CDR3 runs to 14 residues. The V and J ends lost 3 bases and 6 bases respectively, with 13 bases between them. The CDR3 here is CASSGTGSGQPQHF. In DNA, the CDR3 is TGTGCCAGCAGCGGAACAGGGTCGGGTCAGCCCCAGCATTTT.

This clonotype was observed a few times. The chain is built from TRBV11-3 and TRBJ2-5, with 7 positions matching TRBD2. This CDR3 comprises 14 residues. Germline V CDR1 and CDR2: SGHNT, YENEEA. J was trimmed by 5 bases and V by 5 bases; bases with no gene match: 8. As DNA, the CDR3 is TGTGCCAGCAGCCCTGGGAGGGGAACGGAGACCCAGTACTTC. Amino acid sequence: CASSPGRGTETQYF.

This clonotype has a handful of counts. The gene calls are TRBV25-1 and TRBJ2-5; D is possibly TRBD1 (6 bases). CDR1 is MGHDK and CDR2 is SYGVNS in the germline V gene. Trimming removed 4 bases at V and 1 base at J, with 10 bases between. CDR3 length: 14 residues. The CDR3 spells CASSVGTFQETQYF. Written as DNA, the CDR3 is TGTGCCAGCAGTGTCGGGACATTCCAAGAGACCCAGTACTTC. The full variable domain, with the rest looked up from reference TRBV25-1 and TRBJ2-5, is EADIYQTPRYLVIGTGKKITLECSQTMGHDKMYWYQQDPGMELHLIHYSYGVNSTEKGDLSSESTVSRIRTEHFPLTLESARPSHTSQYLCASSVGTFQETQYFGPGTRLLVL.

This clonotype was counted at least ten times. The J gene is TRBJ2-4, the V gene TRBV3-1; no firm D call. CDR3 length: 17 amino acids. The germline V gene has CDR1 LGHDT and CDR2 YNNKEL (reference sequence). The ends were cut back, 1 base at V and 0 bases at J, with 13 bases in the middle. CDR3 region: CASSQVRTNLAKNIQYF. The CDR3 bases are TGTGCCAGCAGCCAAGTTAGAACGAATCTAGCCAAAAACATTCAGTACTTC. Based on the CDR3 plus reference TRBV3-1 and TRBJ2-4, the full variable domain is DTAVSQTPKYLVTQMGNDKSIKCEQNLGHDTMYWYKQDSKKFLKIMFSYNNKELIINETVPNRFSPKSPDKAHLNLHINSLELGDSAVYFCASSQVRTNLAKNIQYFGAGTRLSVL.

The J gene is TRBJ2-7, the V gene TRBV7-2; TRBD2 might be the D (6 bases). The CDR3 is 14 residues long. CDR1 and CDR2 from the germline V gene are SGHTA and FQGNSA. Deletions cut 6 bases from V and 0 bases from J, with 12 bases between. CDR3 in amino acids: CASRNGGSSYEQYF. DNA for the CDR3: TGTGCCAGCAGGAACGGGGGAAGCTCCTACGAGCAGTACTTC.

V usage is TRBV6-6 and J usage is TRBJ2-3; 7 bases agree with TRBD2. The CDR3 loop spans 16 amino acids. J lost 0 bases, V lost 6 bases, and 9 bases had no gene match. Germline V gives CDR1 MNHNY, CDR2 SVGAGI (reference sequence). In DNA, the CDR3 is TGTGCCAGCAGCCTTAGCGGGCGTGCTAGCACAGATACGCAGTATTTT. Translation gives CASSLSGRASTDTQYF.

This clonotype occurred a few times. This chain connects TRBV5-1 to TRBJ2-3; 8 bases line up with TRBD2. V shed 0 bases, J shed 6 bases, and the junction held 3 bases outside the gene matches. The germline CDR1 and CDR2 sequences are SGHRS and YFSETQ. The CDR3 has 14 residues. CDR3 sequence reads: CASSLDREGDTQYF. CDR3 bases: TGCGCCAGCAGCTTGGACCGGGAGGGGGATACGCAGTATTTT.

This clonotype was counted at least ten times. The CDR3 protein is CAIRNSRGQGSYEQYF. Here the CDR3 DNA reads TGTGCCATCAGAAATTCTAGGGGACAGGGCTCCTACGAGCAGTACTTC. The rearrangement joins TRBV10-3 to TRBJ2-7, with 9 bases matching TRBD1. Germline V gives CDR1 ENHRY, CDR2 SYGVKD. Trimming at V came to 6 bases and at J to 0 bases, leaving 9 bases not matched to a gene. The CDR3 consists of 16 residues.

There are a few counts of this clonotype. The J gene is TRBJ2-1, the V gene TRBV7-9; possibly TRBD2 for D (6 bases). Trimming removed 4 bases from V and 0 bases from J, with 10 bases in between. This CDR3 has 15 amino acids. Germline CDR1 and CDR2: SEHNR and FQNEAQ (reference sequence). As DNA, the CDR3 is TGTGCCAGCAGCTCACGGGAGTCCTCCTACAATGAGCAGTTCTTC. Translated: CASSSRESSYNEQFF.

This clonotype was detected ten times or more. The chain employs TRBV27 and TRBJ1-6; D unresolved. The CDR3 runs to 12 residues. The V gene's germline CDR1 is MNHEY and CDR2 SMNVEV (reference sequence). Trimming cost V 6 bases and J 9 bases, with 9 bases left between them. CDR3 loop: CASREAGSPLHF. The CDR3 bases are TGTGCCAGCAGGGAGGCGGGTTCACCCCTCCACTTT.

There are many counts of this clonotype. For the CDR3, the DNA is TGTGCCAGTCAGTCGCGATCCCTCTATGGCTACACCTTC. This codes for CASQSRSLYGYTF. The chain carries TRBV6-5 and TRBJ1-2, with D uncertain. The germline CDR1 and CDR2 sequences are MNHEY and SVGAGI. The CDR3 sequence is 13 residues long. The V gene lost 9 bases and the J gene lost 4 bases, with 15 bases spanning the gap.

Many counts were recorded for this clonotype. The chain has TRBV27 and TRBJ2-7, with no clear D. V was clipped by 3 bases and J by 3 bases, with 9 bases between them. Germline CDR1 MNHEY, CDR2 SMNVEV (reference sequence). The CDR3 spans 13 residues. The CDR3 DNA is TGTGCCAGCAGTTTGACGGCGAACTACGAGCAGTACTTC. This gives the protein CASSLTANYEQYF.

V usage is TRBV9 and J usage is TRBJ2-1, with 8 bases fitting TRBD2. V shed 0 bases, J shed 7 bases, and the junction held 6 bases outside the gene matches. There are 15 residues in the CDR3. CDR1 SGDLS and CDR2 YYNGEE come from the germline V gene. The CDR3 spells CASSVDGGAGNEQFF. CDR3 DNA: TGTGCCAGCAGCGTAGACGGGGGGGCCGGTAATGAGCAGTTCTTC.

Ten or more counts support this clonotype. The chain combines TRBV13 with TRBJ1-1; D is unclear. Trimming took 5 bases from V and 6 from J, leaving 7 bases between them. Germline V gene data show CDR1 as PRHDT and CDR2 as FYEKMQ (reference sequence). This CDR3 contains 11 residues. In nucleotides, the CDR3 is TGTGCCAGCAGCCGGATGGCTGAAGCTTTCTTT. It codes for CASSRMAEAFF. Looking up the rest from reference TRBV13 and TRBJ1-1 gives the full variable domain: AAGVIQSPRHLIKEKRETATLKCYPIPRHDTVYWYQQGPGQDPQFLISFYEKMQSDKGSIPDRFSAQQFSDYHSELNMSSLELGDSALYFCASSRMAEAFFGQGTRLTVV.

The chain links TRBV2 to TRBJ2-5, with D unclear. Between the trimmed V and J ends, which lost 3 bases and 1 base, there was a span of 12 bases. Germline V gene sequence: CDR1 SNHLY, CDR2 FYNNEI. The CDR3 extends over 15 amino acids. CDR3 sequence reads: CASSDVPRFQETQYF. The CDR3 coding sequence is TGTGCCAGCAGTGACGTACCCAGGTTCCAAGAGACCCAGTACTTC.

There are many counts of this clonotype. The genes are TRBV7-2 and TRBJ1-5; D gene uncertain. V gave up 5 bases and J gave up 0 bases, with 17 bases separating them. Germline V CDR1 and CDR2: SGHTA, FQGNSA. This CDR3 contains 17 residues. CDR3 sequence (DNA): TGTGCCAGCAGCCCCTCCTCTGGTAGTGTTAGCAATCAGCCCCAGCATTTT. Residues: CASSPSSGSVSNQPQHF.

The chain employs TRBV5-6 and TRBJ1-2; D is perhaps TRBD1 (5 bases). This CDR3 is built from 14 residues. Trimming left V 7 bases short and J 6 bases short, with 19 bases between. The germline V gene encodes CDR1 SGHDT and CDR2 YYEEEE. This CDR3 is CASWSQAHSNGYTF. CDR3 DNA: TGTGCCAGCTGGTCACAGGCCCATAGCAATGGCTACACCTTC.

The chain carries TRBV5-1 and TRBJ2-5; D unclear. Trimming pared 1 base from V and 1 base from J, leaving 5 bases between. Looked up from germline, CDR1 is SGHRS and CDR2 is YFSETQ. The CDR3 contains 13 residues. This CDR3 reads CASSLYGQETQYF. CDR3 nucleotides: TGCGCCAGCAGCTTGTACGGCCAAGAGACCCAGTACTTC.

The J gene is TRBJ1-5, the V gene TRBV20-1, with D possibly being TRBD1 (5 bases). The V end was cut by 1 base, the J end by 0 bases, with 19 bases between. This CDR3 region has 18 residues. Germline V gene data show CDR1 as DFQATT and CDR2 as SNEGSKA (reference sequence). The CDR3 reads CSARGSGGLSNSNQPQHF. The CDR3 bases are TGCAGTGCTAGAGGCTCGGGGGGACTAAGCAATAGCAATCAGCCCCAGCATTTT.

The rearrangement uses TRBV7-9 and TRBJ1-2, with D maybe TRBD1 (5 bases). CDR3 length: 15 amino acids. The germline gives CDR1 SEHNR, CDR2 FQNEAQ (reference sequence). V gave up 2 bases and J gave up 4 bases, with 14 bases separating them. CDR3 DNA: TGTGCCAGCAGCTTACCGGGGGAAGGCCCCTATGGCTACACCTTC. Translation: CASSLPGEGPYGYTF. Based on the CDR3 plus reference TRBV7-9 and TRBJ1-2, the full variable domain is DTGVSQNPRHKITKRGQNVTFRCDPISEHNRLYWYRQTLGQGPEFLTYFQNEAQLEKSRLLSDRFSAERPKGSFSTLEIQRTEQGDSAMYLCASSLPGEGPYGYTFGSGTRLTVV.

CDR3: CASSFGPTVGLEAFF. The DNA for the CDR3 is TGTGCCAGCAGTTTCGGACCTACAGTTGGCCTTGAAGCTTTCTTT. The chain uses TRBV27 and TRBJ1-1; D gene uncertain. The CDR3 length is 15 residues. The germline V and J ends were trimmed by 3 bases and 7 bases, with 18 bases remaining between them. Germline V gene data show CDR1 as MNHEY and CDR2 as SMNVEV (reference sequence).

This clonotype was seen many times. The chain combines TRBV6-1 with TRBJ2-7; 9 bases are shared with TRBD1. Germline CDR1 is MNHNS and CDR2 is SASEGT. The V segment lost 3 bases and the J segment 3 bases; nucleotides outside the gene matches: 6. The length of the CDR3 is 15 residues. In nucleotides, the CDR3 is TGTGCCAGCAGTGAGGGACAGGGAGGGTACTACGAGCAGTACGTC. As protein: CASSEGQGGYYEQYV.

The rearrangement uses TRBV3-1 and TRBJ2-1; 9 nucleotides line up with TRBD2. Germline V gene lookup returns CDR1 LGHDT and CDR2 YNNKEL (reference sequence). With V trimmed by 0 bases and J by 7 bases, 4 bases remained unmatched. This CDR3 is 15 amino acids long. The CDR3 region has the DNA TGTGCCAGCAGCCAAGATCATCTAGCGGGGAATGAGCAGTTCTTC. This encodes CASSQDHLAGNEQFF.

This clonotype was recorded at least ten times. The CDR3 DNA reads TGCAGTGCTAGGCCTTTACAGGGGGACCCCTACGAGCAGTACGTC. Its protein is CSARPLQGDPYEQYV. The chain combines TRBV20-1 with TRBJ2-7; 8 nucleotides align to TRBD1. The CDR3 runs to 15 residues. Germline CDR1 and CDR2: DFQATT and SNEGSKA (reference sequence). V lost 3 bases, J lost 2 bases, and 9 bases stayed unmatched.